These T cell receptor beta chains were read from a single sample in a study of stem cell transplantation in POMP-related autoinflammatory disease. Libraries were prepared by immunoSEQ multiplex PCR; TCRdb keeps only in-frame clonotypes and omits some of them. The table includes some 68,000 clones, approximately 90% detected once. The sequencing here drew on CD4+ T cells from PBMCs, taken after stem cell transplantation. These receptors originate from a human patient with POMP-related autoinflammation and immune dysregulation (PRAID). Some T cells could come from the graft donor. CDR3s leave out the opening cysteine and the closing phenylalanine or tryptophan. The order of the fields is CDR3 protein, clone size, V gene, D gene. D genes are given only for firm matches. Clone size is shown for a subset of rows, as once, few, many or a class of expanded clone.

ASSLNRQGGDTQY . TRBV19 TRBD1
ASSLRRLGQGTGELF few TRBV5-1 TRBD1
ASSRTSGSTDTQY . TRBV18 TRBD2
ASSPEILNTEAF few TRBV18 .
ASSLGLAGAADEQY few TRBV18 TRBD2
ASSPRRGGTGNTIY medium-sized TRBV11-2 .
ASSSGTGAYEQY . TRBV5-1 TRBD1
ASSLGTGGADNEQF . TRBV7-6 TRBD1
AISEKGRDEEQF . TRBV10-3 .
ASSPPGNTEAF . TRBV18 .
ASSHRLAANTGELF . TRBV5-8 TRBD2
AISGQGDEKLF . TRBV10-3 TRBD1
ASTLAPAGYT . TRBV12-3/TRBV12-4 .
ASSPGQGDHT . TRBV5-4 TRBD1
SVAVETQY few TRBV20-1 .
ASSYGGGQFNSPLH . TRBV28 TRBD1
ASSSPGQGNIQY . TRBV9 TRBD1
ASSPRFNQPQH . TRBV6-5 .
ATSPTFFSRDGQSYNEQF . TRBV24-1 .
ASSLVGDARLF . TRBV5-4 .
ASSLSVGGTEAF . TRBV11-2 .
ASSQDLLAGGGETQY . TRBV4-1 TRBD2
ASRGGRVYNEQF . TRBV6-5 .
ASSEGTGSNQPQH . TRBV5-1 TRBD1
ASSRGQGGQETQY . TRBV18 TRBD1
ASSLGEGSYNSPLH . TRBV5-6 .
ASSLEGLAAYEQY . TRBV5-1 TRBD2
ASSFRNYNEQF once TRBV12-3/TRBV12-4 .
ASGRGETQY . TRBV6-6 .
ATRDLGGPTSTDTQY . TRBV15 .
AWSVLAGISDTQY . TRBV30 TRBD2
ASSLSVGTGNNEQF once TRBV5-1 TRBD1
ASSLGTGGGEQY . TRBV5-1 TRBD1
ASSLASSYEQY . TRBV5-4 .
ASSISLAGVYEQY . TRBV11-2 TRBD2
ASRLTGPNTGELF . TRBV5-5 .
ASTPGGYTDTQY . TRBV28 .
ASSVAPTAYGYT once TRBV9 .
ASSLSGNTEAF . TRBV7-9 .
ASRFSPSGANVLT few TRBV19 .
ASSEPWTGLYTQY . TRBV6-1 TRBD1
ASSPLGGASNTIY . TRBV6-1 .
ATSGGTSIGTDTQY . TRBV24-1 TRBD2
ATSINTEAF . TRBV15 .